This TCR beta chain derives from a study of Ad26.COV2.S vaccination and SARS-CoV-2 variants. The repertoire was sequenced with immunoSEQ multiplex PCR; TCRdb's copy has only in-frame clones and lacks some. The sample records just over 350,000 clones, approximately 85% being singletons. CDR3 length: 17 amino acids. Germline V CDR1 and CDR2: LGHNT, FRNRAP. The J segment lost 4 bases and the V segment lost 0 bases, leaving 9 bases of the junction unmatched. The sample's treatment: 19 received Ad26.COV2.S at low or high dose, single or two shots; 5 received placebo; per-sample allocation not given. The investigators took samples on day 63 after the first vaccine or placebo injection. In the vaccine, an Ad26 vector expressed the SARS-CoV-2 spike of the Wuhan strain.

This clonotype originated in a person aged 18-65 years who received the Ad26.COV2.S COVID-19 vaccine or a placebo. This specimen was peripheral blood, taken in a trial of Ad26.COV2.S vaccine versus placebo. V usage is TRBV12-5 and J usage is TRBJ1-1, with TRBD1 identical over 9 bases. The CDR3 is CASGLVISGTGPTEAFF. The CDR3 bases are TGTGCTAGTGGTTTGGTCATATCCGGGACAGGGCCCACTGAAGCTTTCTTT.